The 19 T cell receptor beta chains below come from one sample, sequenced in a study of cytomegalovirus exposure and HLA in healthy donors. The PCR was carried out with 60 Vbeta primers and 13 Jbeta primers. TCRdb's table, derived via immunoSEQ multiplex PCR, lists solely in-frame clones and lacks some. The sample lists under 200,000 clones, over 70% occurring once. Sequencing was done on a sample of PBMCs. The receptor source for this set is a woman aged 50 to 60 in good health and CMV-seropositive.

This clone was seen only once. The chain couples TRBV27 to TRBJ2-7; 7 bases are shared with TRBD1. Germline V lookup: CDR1 MNHEY, CDR2 SMNVEV (reference sequence). The trim removed 6 bases at V and 2 bases at J, leaving 7 bases unmatched. There are 14 residues in the CDR3. The CDR3, as DNA: TGTGCCAGCAGAACCGGGACAGCACCCTACGAGCAGTACTTC. It codes for CASRTGTAPYEQYF.

This clone was detected a few times. The DNA of the CDR3 is TGTGCCTGGAGTGTAACCGGACTAGCGGGGGGGCCGGGGGAGACCCAGTACTTC. This codes for CAWSVTGLAGGPGETQYF. This chain connects TRBV30 to TRBJ2-5, with 15 bases matching TRBD2. CDR1 GTSNPN and CDR2 SVGIG come from the germline V gene (reference sequence). CDR3 length: 18 residues. With V trimmed by 0 bases and J by 5 bases, 10 bases remained unmatched. Full variable domain (missing parts from reference TRBV30 and TRBJ2-5): SQTIHQWPATLVQPVGSPLSLECTVEGTSNPNLYWYRQAAGRGLQLLFYSVGIGQISSEVPQNLSASRPQDRQFILSSKKLLLSDSGFYLCAWSVTGLAGGPGETQYFGPGTRLLVL.

This chain joins TRBV19 and TRBJ1-2; 10 nucleotides align to TRBD1. There are 14 residues in the CDR3. Germline assignment: CDR1 LNHDA and CDR2 SQIVND (reference sequence). Losses at the gene ends were 5 bases for V and 4 bases for J; bases not matched to a gene: 4. CDR3 in amino acids: CASSLWTGGYGYTF. In DNA, the CDR3 is TGTGCCAGTAGTCTCTGGACAGGGGGCTATGGCTACACCTTC.

The genes are TRBV15 and TRBJ2-7, with 7 bases matching TRBD1. The CDR3 totals 16 residues. Germline CDR1 LNHNV, CDR2 YYDKDF (reference sequence). J was trimmed by 3 bases and V by 1 base; bases with no gene match: 9. DNA of the CDR3: TGTGCCACCAGCAGAGGAGGGGGCGCAGATTTCTACGAGCAGTACTTC. It encodes CATSRGGGADFYEQYF.

The CDR3 coding sequence is TGTGCCAGCAGCTTGGGCGACAGGGGCAGAATAAAACTGTTTTTT. Translating gives CASSLGDRGRIKLFF. The chain carries TRBV5-8 and TRBJ1-4; 8 nucleotides agree with TRBD1. This CDR3 is 15 amino acids long. V shed 0 bases and J 10 bases; nucleotides not matched to a gene: 8. Germline lookup yields CDR1 SGHTS and CDR2 YDEGEE.

This clone has just a few counts. This rearrangement joins TRBV5-4 to TRBJ2-3, with TRBD2 identical over 14 bases. The V gene end was trimmed by 3 bases and the J gene end by 3 bases; junction bases not matched to a gene: 6. Looked up from germline, CDR1 is SGHNT and CDR2 is YYREEE (reference sequence). The length of the CDR3 is 17 residues. CDR3 sequence reads: CASSSRLAGGRTDTQYF. In nucleotides, the CDR3 is TGTGCCAGCAGCTCTCGACTAGCGGGAGGGAGGACAGATACGCAGTATTTT.

This rearrangement joins TRBV7-2 to TRBJ2-7; TRBD2 aligns across 11 bases. Unmatched junction bases numbered 8, after V lost 6 bases and J lost 4 bases. Germline CDR1 reads SGHTA; CDR2 reads FQGNSA. The CDR3 covers 15 residues. The chain's CDR3 is CASRRTSGGTYEQYF. The CDR3 DNA is TGTGCCAGCAGAAGAACTAGCGGGGGTACTTACGAGCAGTACTTC.

The V call is TRBV5-1, the J call TRBJ2-7; 7 nucleotides match TRBD1. This CDR3 is 13 amino acids long. Germline V lookup: CDR1 SGHRS, CDR2 YFSETQ. V lost 6 bases and J lost 2; bases outside the gene matches: 5. The CDR3, as DNA: TGCGCCAGCAACCGGGACAGTACCTACGAGCAGTACTTC. Translating gives CASNRDSTYEQYF.

The V gene is TRBV28, the J gene TRBJ1-2, with TRBD1 matching over 11 bases. V shed 5 bases, J shed 2 bases, and the junction held 1 base outside the gene matches. This CDR3 has 14 residues. Per the germline V gene, CDR1 is MDHEN and CDR2 is SYDVKM. Written as DNA, the CDR3 is TGTGCCAGCAGTAGGGACAGGGGGAACTATGGCTACACCTTC. Its protein is CASSRDRGNYGYTF.

The chain carries TRBV6-6 and TRBJ2-2, with 8 bases matching TRBD1. The germline CDR1 and CDR2 sequences are MNHNY and SVGAGI (reference sequence). The CDR3 extends over 14 amino acids. The ends lost 6 bases at V and 5 bases at J; junction bases unmatched: 5. CDR3 amino acids: CASRGQDETGELFF. CDR3 DNA sequence: TGTGCCAGCAGGGGACAGGATGAAACCGGGGAGCTGTTTTTT.

The chain uses TRBV6-5 and TRBJ2-5; D is uncertain. The germline CDR1 and CDR2 sequences are MNHEY and SVGAGI. Between the trimmed V and J ends, which lost 2 bases and 7 bases, there was a span of 14 bases. This CDR3 comprises 14 residues. CDR3 sequence (DNA): TGTGCCAGCAGTTACAGTAGAACAGCCGGGACCCAGTACTTC. Amino acids: CASSYSRTAGTQYF.

The chain combines TRBV9 with TRBJ2-1, with D perhaps TRBD2 (5 bases). The CDR3 is 15 residues long. Trimming took 0 bases from V and 6 from J, leaving 13 bases between them. CDR1 and CDR2 from the germline V gene are SGDLS and YYNGEE. CDR3 sequence reads: CASSVGGWAGNEQFF. CDR3 nucleotides: TGTGCCAGCAGCGTAGGGGGATGGGCGGGCAATGAGCAGTTCTTC.

The chain employs TRBV5-1 and TRBJ1-1; D unresolved. This CDR3 is 12 amino acids long. V was shortened by 3 bases and J by 6 bases, with 9 bases between the two germline ends. Per the germline V gene, CDR1 is SGHRS and CDR2 is YFSETQ. The CDR3 DNA reads as TGCGCCAGCAGCTCCGGCGGTCCTGAAGCTTTCTTT. This gives the protein CASSSGGPEAFF.

The rearrangement joins TRBV7-2 to TRBJ2-5; TRBD1 is a possible D gene (5 bases). The assigned J gene may be wrong: the sequence end matches TRBJ2-7 better. This CDR3 is built from 15 residues. Looked up from germline, CDR1 is SGHTA and CDR2 is FQGNSA. This chain's CDR3 is CASSSGVWTSYEQYF. Written as DNA, the CDR3 is TGTGCCAGCAGCTCCGGTGTCTGGACATCCTACGAGCAGTACTTC.

The chain uses TRBV9 and TRBJ2-6, with D tentatively TRBD1 (5 bases). The CDR3 covers 15 residues. V lost 5 bases and J lost 0, with 9 bases in between. Germline V gene data show CDR1 as SGDLS and CDR2 as YYNGEE. CDR3 amino acids: CASSRQPSGANVLTF. The CDR3 nucleotides read TGTGCCAGCAGTCGACAGCCCTCTGGGGCCAACGTCCTGACTTTC.

The V and J genes are TRBV7-9 and TRBJ2-7; 7 bases are shared with TRBD1. The CDR3 is 12 amino acids. Germline V gene data show CDR1 as SEHNR and CDR2 as FQNEAQ (reference sequence). V lost 4 bases and J lost 4; bases outside the gene matches: 1. DNA for the CDR3: TGTGCCAGCAGCTCGACAGGGTACGAGCAGTACTTC. Protein: CASSSTGYEQYF.

The chain has TRBV7-2 and TRBJ2-7; no clear D. CDR1 and CDR2 from the germline V gene are SGHTA and FQGNSA. CDR3 length: 13 amino acids. Trimming shortened V by 1 base and J by 3 bases, and 7 bases separated the two germline ends. The CDR3 reads CASSLVLLYEQYF. The CDR3 DNA reads as TGTGCCAGCAGCTTAGTACTTCTCTACGAGCAGTACTTC. The variable domain in full, completed from reference TRBV7-2 and TRBJ2-7, reads GAGVSQSPSNKVTEKGKDVELRCDPISGHTALYWYRQSLGQGLEFLIYFQGNSAPDKSGLPSDRFSAERTGGSVSTLTIQRTQQEDSAVYLCASSLVLLYEQYFGPGTRLTVT.

Notes on this clone: An end of the junction does not agree with germline; a read error may underlie this. The chain is built from TRBV7-7 and TRBJ2-5, with 7 bases identical to TRBD1. Germline assignment: CDR1 SSHAT and CDR2 FNYEAQ (reference sequence). The CDR3 covers 14 residues. The CDR3 DNA is TGTGCTAGCAGCCATGACAGGGTAATAGAGACCCAGTACTTC. It encodes CASSHDRVIETQYF.

The chain uses TRBV11-2 and TRBJ2-7, with TRBD1 as a possible D gene (5 bases). CDR1 is SGHAT, CDR2 FQNNGV, per germline. This CDR3 spans 14 amino acids. Deletions cut 1 base from V and 2 bases from J, with 9 bases between. The CDR3 protein is CASSLVQGPYEQYF. The CDR3 DNA follows: TGTGCCAGCAGCTTAGTCCAGGGCCCCTACGAGCAGTACTTC.